These 27 T cell receptor beta chains were sequenced from one sample in a study of response to subunit inactivated influenza vaccine. MiXCR, applied by TCRdb to the RT-PCR reads, yields one record per CDR3 protein. The sample has 530,000 or so distinct CDR3 sequences, about 11% seen once. This specimen consisted of PBMCs from blood, obtained on the day of vaccination. The source is a man between 45 and 60 years old who received an inactivated influenza vaccine.

This clonotype was detected many times. This chain uses TRBV12-3 or TRBV12-4 with TRBJ2-2; D could derive from TRBD1 or TRBD2 (6 bases each). CDR3 size: 15 residues. Trimming removed 1 base from V and 7 bases from J, with 13 bases in between. CDR3 amino acids: CASSLGGAMDGELFF. In DNA form, the CDR3 reads TGTGCCAGCAGTTTAGGGGGGGCCATGGACGGGGAGCTGTTTTTT.

The table lists this clonotype with a few counts. The chain uses TRBV12-3 or TRBV12-4 and TRBJ2-3, with 10 bases that match TRBD1. With 2 bases clipped from V and 8 bases from J, the junction kept 7 bases outside the gene matches. The CDR3 contains 15 residues. The CDR3 sequence is CASSLLRQGASTQYF. The CDR3 DNA reads as TGTGCCAGCAGTTTACTCCGACAGGGGGCAAGTACGCAGTATTTT.

The chain uses TRBV7-2 and TRBJ2-3, with a weak D call TRBD1 (6 bases). V lost 3 bases to trimming and J lost 0 bases, with 13 bases between them. Germline V gene data show CDR1 as SGHTA and CDR2 as FQGNSA. The CDR3 is made up of 16 amino acids. Here the CDR3 reads CASSFAGTTSTDTQYF. For the CDR3, the DNA is TGTGCCAGCAGCTTTGCCGGGACAACTAGCACAGATACGCAGTATTTT.

This clonotype was detected a few times. The CDR3: CASSFGGQRGEQYF. In DNA form, the CDR3 reads TGTGCCAGCAGCTTTGGGGGACAGCGGGGCGAGCAGTACTTC. This chain joins TRBV12-3 or TRBV12-4 and TRBJ2-7; D could derive from TRBD1 or TRBD2 (7 bases each). V lost 6 bases, J lost 6 bases, and 18 bases lay in between. CDR3 length equals 14 residues.

Many counts were recorded for this clonotype. V gene TRBV3-1 combines with J gene TRBJ1-5, with D perhaps matching TRBD1 (5 bases). Trimming removed 4 bases at V and 5 bases at J, with 6 bases between. The CDR3 loop spans 12 amino acids. Germline assignment: CDR1 LGHDT and CDR2 YNNKEL (reference sequence). CDR3 loop: CASSLQDQPQHF. The CDR3 DNA reads as TGTGCCAGCAGCCTACAGGATCAGCCCCAGCATTTT.

The V and J genes are TRBV6-2 or TRBV6-3 and TRBJ1-1; D is unresolved. V was clipped by 4 bases and J by 0 bases, with 9 bases between them. The CDR3 sequence is 14 residues long. Germline CDR1 reads MNHEY; CDR2 reads SVGEGT. Here the CDR3 DNA reads TGTGCCAGCAGTTCGGAATTCATGAACACTGAAGCTTTCTTT. Protein sequence: CASSSEFMNTEAFF.

This clonotype was found a few times. V is TRBV20-1 and J is TRBJ2-5; perhaps TRBD1 as D (6 bases). This CDR3 has 13 amino acids. Trimming cost V 5 bases and J 5 bases, with 15 bases left between them. The germline gives CDR1 DFQATT, CDR2 SNEGSKA (reference sequence). In DNA form, the CDR3 reads TGCAGTGCTCCATACAGGGTCGGGGAGACCCAGTACTTC. Protein: CSAPYRVGETQYF.

Comment on this clonotype: An end of the junction does not agree with germline; a read error may underlie this. This CDR3 is CASSFGRTVPNF. The CDR3 coding sequence is TGTGCCAGCAGCTTCGGGAGGACAGTTCCGAATTTT. The rearrangement uses TRBV7-2 and TRBJ2-3; possible D gene TRBD2, 7 bases. CDR1 is SGHTA, CDR2 FQGNSA, per germline. This CDR3 has 12 amino acids.

In this sample, this clonotype turned up many times. Germline is not matched at one junction end, which may reflect a read error. The gene calls are TRBV12-3 or TRBV12-4 and TRBJ2-5, with a tentative D call TRBD2 (7 bases). CDR3 length equals 14 residues. As DNA, the CDR3 is TGTGCCAGCAGCTTAGGGGGGGGGCCAGAGACCCAGTACTTC. It encodes CASSLGGGPETQYF.

This clonotype appeared a few times. The rearrangement links TRBV29-1 to TRBJ2-7; 8 positions match TRBD1. Trimming took 7 bases from V and 1 from J; bases not matched to a gene: 9. CDR1 is SQVTM and CDR2 is ANQGSEA in the germline V gene. The CDR3 is made up of 14 amino acids. The CDR3 loop is CSASGTGLSYEQYF. In DNA form, the CDR3 reads TGCAGCGCCTCCGGGACAGGTCTATCCTACGAGCAGTACTTC.

This clonotype was seen a few times. The chain employs TRBV5-1 and TRBJ1-1; 8 nucleotides align to TRBD1. The junction had 8 bases not matched to a gene; V was cut back by 3 bases and J by 1 base. Germline values: CDR1 SGHRS, CDR2 YFSETQ. The CDR3 consists of 16 residues. CDR3 sequence: CASSSGQARSNTEAFF. DNA for the CDR3: TGCGCCAGCAGCTCGGGACAGGCCCGATCGAACACTGAAGCTTTCTTT.

This clonotype was detected only a few times. This sequence joins TRBV10-3 and TRBJ2-2, with no clear D. V was clipped by 5 bases and J by 1 base, with 14 bases between them. The CDR3 is 16 residues long. Germline loops: CDR1 ENHRY, CDR2 SYGVKD. The CDR3 DNA is TGTGCCATCAGTAAAAAAAAGAACGGGAACACCGGGGAGCTGTTTTTT. It codes for CAISKKKNGNTGELFF.

The gene calls are TRBV6-5 and TRBJ1-1; D gene ambiguous. Germline CDR1 is MNHEY and CDR2 is SVGAGI. This CDR3 contains 16 residues. Trimming stripped 2 bases from V and 2 bases from J, with 15 bases between. In DNA, the CDR3 is TGTGCCAGCAGTTACACATACGGGCAGGCAAACACTGAAGCTTTCTTT. Amino acids: CASSYTYGQANTEAFF.

The chain links TRBV6-4 to TRBJ2-5, with D possibly TRBD1 on 5 matching bases. CDR3 size: 13 residues. Germline assignment: CDR1 MRHNA and CDR2 SNTAGT. V lost 6 bases and J lost 5, with 13 bases in between. The CDR3 reads CASSRQPGETQYF. CDR3 nucleotide sequence: TGTGCCAGCAGCCGACAGCCTGGGGAGACCCAGTACTTC.

The table lists this clonotype with a few counts. In DNA form, the CDR3 reads TGTGCCTGGAGTGGCAGGGGCGGCAATCAGCCCCAGCATTTT. Residues: CAWSGRGGNQPQHF. The chain joins TRBV30 to TRBJ1-5; tentatively, D is TRBD1 (6 bases). Between the trimmed V and J ends, which lost 1 base and 2 bases, there was a span of 9 bases. This CDR3 has 14 amino acids. Per the germline V gene, CDR1 is GTSNPN and CDR2 is SVGIG (reference sequence).

This clonotype showed up many times. The genes are TRBV4-2 and TRBJ1-5, with 8 bases fitting TRBD1. The CDR3 length is 14 residues. V shed 4 bases, J shed 5 bases, and the junction held 4 bases outside the gene matches. Germline CDR1 and CDR2: LGHNA and YNFKEQ. The CDR3 reads CASSPEGQDQPQHF. In nucleotides, the CDR3 is TGTGCCAGCAGCCCCGAGGGACAGGATCAGCCCCAGCATTTT.

The genes are TRBV24-1 and TRBJ2-3; perhaps TRBD1 as D (6 bases). Germline V lookup: CDR1 KGHDR, CDR2 SFDVKD. The length of the CDR3 is 17 residues. Trimming shortened V by 0 bases and J by 1 base, and 13 bases separated the two germline ends. This CDR3 is CATSDLQGTLRTDTQYF. The CDR3 DNA reads TGTGCCACCAGTGATTTGCAGGGGACCCTTCGCACAGATACGCAGTATTTT.

The J gene is TRBJ2-2, the V gene TRBV4-2, with 11 bases matching TRBD2. V gave up 3 bases and J gave up 4 bases; unmatched junction bases: 4. CDR3 length: 16 amino acids. Germline V CDR1 and CDR2: LGHNA, YNFKEQ. The DNA of the CDR3 is TGTGCCAGCAGCCAGGAGCTAGCGGGGGGCACCGGGGAGCTGTTTTTT. It translates to CASSQELAGGTGELFF.

This clonotype was counted a few times. The V call is TRBV28, the J call TRBJ2-4, with D possibly TRBD2 on 6 matching bases. With 5 bases removed from V and 0 bases from J, the gap between germline ends came to 14 bases. Germline V gives CDR1 MDHEN, CDR2 SYDVKM. This CDR3 has 16 amino acids. In DNA, the CDR3 is TGTGCCAGCAGTCTCGGGACTTCAATAGCCAAAAACATTCAGTACTTC. It translates to CASSLGTSIAKNIQYF.

The chain joins TRBV5-1 to TRBJ2-6; D perhaps matches TRBD1 (7 bases). Looked up from germline, CDR1 is SGHRS and CDR2 is YFSETQ. The CDR3 has 16 amino acids. The germline V and J ends were trimmed by 4 bases and 2 bases, with 13 bases remaining between them. The CDR3 DNA is TGCGCCAGCAGCCTACAGGGGACTGCTGGGGCCAACGTCCTGACTTTC. Translated: CASSLQGTAGANVLTF.

This clonotype was recorded many times. The chain carries TRBV5-1 and TRBJ2-7; TRBD1 might be the D (6 bases). V shed 4 bases and J shed 1 base, with 12 bases lying between them. This CDR3 contains 14 residues. CDR1 and CDR2 (germline): SGHRS, YFSETQ. The CDR3 DNA sequence: TGCGCCAGCAGCCCAGGGGACGGTTCCTACGAGCAGTACTTC. Protein: CASSPGDGSYEQYF.

This clonotype was found a few times. V is TRBV3-1 and J is TRBJ2-1, with D uncertain. Germline V gene lookup returns CDR1 LGHDT and CDR2 YNNKEL (reference sequence). This CDR3 is built from 9 residues. The V end was cut by 4 bases, the J end by 15 bases, with 7 bases between. Here the CDR3 reads CASSPSRFF. CDR3 DNA sequence: TGTGCCAGCAGCCCGAGCCGGTTCTTC.

The chain employs TRBV29-1 and TRBJ2-3; TRBD1 agrees at 7 bases. The ends lost 5 bases at V and 0 bases at J; junction bases unmatched: 11. Germline V gene sequence: CDR1 SQVTM, CDR2 ANQGSEA. This CDR3 comprises 16 residues. The CDR3 sequence: CSVKSGQSLSTDTQYF. The CDR3 DNA reads TGCAGCGTTAAATCGGGACAGTCACTCAGCACAGATACGCAGTATTTT.

The chain carries TRBV30 and TRBJ1-5; no clear D. CDR3 length: 12 residues. The germline V and J ends were trimmed by 1 base and 8 bases, with 9 bases remaining between them. Germline CDR1 and CDR2: GTSNPN and SVGIG (reference sequence). CDR3 in amino acids: CAWSASLEPQHF. In nucleotides, the CDR3 is TGTGCCTGGAGTGCTTCGCTGGAGCCCCAGCATTTT.

The table lists this clonotype with a few counts. J is TRBJ2-1 and V is TRBV30; either TRBD1 or TRBD2 may supply D (5 bases each). Trimming cost V 1 base and J 1 base, with 8 bases left between them. Germline CDR1 and CDR2: GTSNPN and SVGIG (reference sequence). This CDR3 contains 14 residues. For the CDR3, the DNA is TGTGCCTGGAGTGGGGGGTTGTCCTACAATGAGCAGTTCTTC. Encoded protein: CAWSGGLSYNEQFF.

The rearrangement links TRBV10-3 to TRBJ2-2, with TRBD1 identical over 7 bases. J was trimmed by 0 bases and V by 6 bases; bases with no gene match: 4. CDR1 and CDR2 from the germline V gene are ENHRY and SYGVKD. The CDR3 runs to 15 residues. In DNA form, the CDR3 reads TGTGCCATCAGATCCGGGACAGCGAACACCGGGGAGCTGTTTTTT. Translation gives CAIRSGTANTGELFF.

This clonotype was seen a handful of times. V usage is TRBV5-4 and J usage is TRBJ2-7, with 9 bases that match TRBD1. Germline values: CDR1 SGHNT, CDR2 YYREEE (reference sequence). Trimming took 3 bases from V and 7 from J; bases not matched to a gene: 8. CDR3 size: 14 residues. The CDR3 DNA sequence: TGTGCCAGCAGCTCCGGGACAGGGTATAGAGAGCAGTACTTC. Translating it yields CASSSGTGYREQYF. The variable domain in full, with the rest retrieved from reference TRBV5-4 and TRBJ2-7, is ETGVTQSPTHLIKTRGQQVTLRCSSQSGHNTVSWYQQALGQGPQFIFQYYREEENGRGNFPPRFSGLQFPNYSSELNVNALELDDSALYLCASSSGTGYREQYFGPGTRLTVT.